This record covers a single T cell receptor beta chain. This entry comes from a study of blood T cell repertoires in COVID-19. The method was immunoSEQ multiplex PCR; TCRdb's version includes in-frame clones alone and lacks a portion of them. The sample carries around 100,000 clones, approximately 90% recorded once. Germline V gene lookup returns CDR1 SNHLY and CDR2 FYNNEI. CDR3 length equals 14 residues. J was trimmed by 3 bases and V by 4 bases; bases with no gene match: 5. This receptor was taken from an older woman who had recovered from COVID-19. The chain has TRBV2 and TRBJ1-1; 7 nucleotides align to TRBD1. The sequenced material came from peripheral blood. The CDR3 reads CASSGQGGHTEAFF. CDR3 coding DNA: TGTGCCAGCAGTGGACAGGGAGGCCACACTGAAGCTTTCTTT.